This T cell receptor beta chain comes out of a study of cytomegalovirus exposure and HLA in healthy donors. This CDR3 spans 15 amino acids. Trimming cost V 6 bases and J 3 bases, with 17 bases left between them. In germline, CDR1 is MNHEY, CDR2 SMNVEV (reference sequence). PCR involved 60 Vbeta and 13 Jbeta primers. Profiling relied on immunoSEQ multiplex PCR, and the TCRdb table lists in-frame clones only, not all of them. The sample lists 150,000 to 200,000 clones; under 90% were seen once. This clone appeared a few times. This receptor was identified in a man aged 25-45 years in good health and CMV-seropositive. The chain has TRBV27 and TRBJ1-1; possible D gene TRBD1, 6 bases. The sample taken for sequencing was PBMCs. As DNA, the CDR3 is TGTGCCAGCAGCCCTGACAGGTATCGCGACACTGAAGCTTTCTTT. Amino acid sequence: CASSPDRYRDTEAFF.